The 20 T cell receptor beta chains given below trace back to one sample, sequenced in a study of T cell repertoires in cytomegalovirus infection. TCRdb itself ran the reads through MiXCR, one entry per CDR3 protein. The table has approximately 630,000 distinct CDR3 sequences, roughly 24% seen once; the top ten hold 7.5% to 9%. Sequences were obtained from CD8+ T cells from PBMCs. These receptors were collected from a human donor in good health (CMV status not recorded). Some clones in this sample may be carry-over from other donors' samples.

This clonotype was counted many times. CDR3 nucleotide sequence: TGTGCCAGCACCGGACAGGGGGCGAAGACATTGATAGGAAACACCATATATTTT. Its translation is CASTGQGAKTLIGNTIYF. The chain has TRBV7-9 and TRBJ1-3; TRBD1 matches at 11 bases. V lost 7 bases to trimming and J lost 4 bases; unmatched junction nucleotides: 15. The CDR3 sequence is 18 residues long. From germline, CDR1 is SEHNR and CDR2 FQNEAQ (reference sequence).

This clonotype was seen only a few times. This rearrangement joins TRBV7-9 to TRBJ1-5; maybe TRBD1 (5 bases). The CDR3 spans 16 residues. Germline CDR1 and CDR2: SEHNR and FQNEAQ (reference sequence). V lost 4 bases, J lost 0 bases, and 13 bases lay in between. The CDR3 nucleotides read TGTGCCAGCAGCTCAGACAGACCTTATAGCAATCAGCCCCAGCATTTT. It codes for CASSSDRPYSNQPQHF.

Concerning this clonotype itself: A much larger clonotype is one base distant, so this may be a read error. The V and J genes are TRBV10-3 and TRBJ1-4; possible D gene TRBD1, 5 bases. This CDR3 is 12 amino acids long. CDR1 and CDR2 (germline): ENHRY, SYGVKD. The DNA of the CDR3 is TGTGCCATCGCAGCCGCGGGGGAAAAACCGTTTTTT. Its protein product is CAIAAAGEKPFF.

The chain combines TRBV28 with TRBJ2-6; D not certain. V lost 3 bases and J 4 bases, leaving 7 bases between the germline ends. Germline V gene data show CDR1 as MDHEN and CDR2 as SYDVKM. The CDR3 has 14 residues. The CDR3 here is CASSFSRGANVLTF. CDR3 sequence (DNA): TGTGCCAGCAGTTTTTCCAGGGGGGCCAACGTCCTGACTTTC.

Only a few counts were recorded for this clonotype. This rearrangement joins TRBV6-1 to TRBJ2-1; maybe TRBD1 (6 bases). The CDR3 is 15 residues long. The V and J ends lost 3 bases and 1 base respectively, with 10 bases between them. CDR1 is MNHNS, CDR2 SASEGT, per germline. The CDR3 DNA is TGTGCCAGCAGTGACTACAGGGATTCCTACAATGAGCAGTTCTTC. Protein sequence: CASSDYRDSYNEQFF.

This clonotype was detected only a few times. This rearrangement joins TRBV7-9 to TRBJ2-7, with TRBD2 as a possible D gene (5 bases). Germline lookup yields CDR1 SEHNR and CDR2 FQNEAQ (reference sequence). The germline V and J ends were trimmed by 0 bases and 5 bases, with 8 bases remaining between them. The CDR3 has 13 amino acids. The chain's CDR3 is CASSLAGIDEQYV. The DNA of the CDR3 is TGTGCCAGCAGCTTAGCCGGGATTGACGAGCAGTACGTC.

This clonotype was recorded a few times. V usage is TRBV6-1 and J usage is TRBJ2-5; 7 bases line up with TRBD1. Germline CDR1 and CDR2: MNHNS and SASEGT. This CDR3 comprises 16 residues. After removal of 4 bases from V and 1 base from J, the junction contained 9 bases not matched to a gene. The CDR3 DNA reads TGTGCCAGCAGTGCGGGGACAGTAACCTTCCAAGAGACCCAGTACTTC. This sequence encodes CASSAGTVTFQETQYF.

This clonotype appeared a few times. CDR3 sequence: CSVETSGAYNEQFF. The CDR3 nucleotides read TGCAGCGTGGAGACTAGCGGGGCTTACAATGAGCAGTTCTTC. The chain couples TRBV29-1 to TRBJ2-1, with 11 bases matching TRBD2. V gave up 6 bases and J gave up 4 bases; unmatched junction bases: 5. The CDR3 loop spans 14 amino acids. Germline V gene lookup returns CDR1 SQVTM and CDR2 ANQGSEA.

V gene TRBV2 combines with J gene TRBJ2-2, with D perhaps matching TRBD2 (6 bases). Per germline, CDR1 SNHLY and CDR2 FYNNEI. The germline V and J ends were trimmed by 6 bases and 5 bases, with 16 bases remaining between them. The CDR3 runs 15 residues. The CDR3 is CASREGRERTGELFF. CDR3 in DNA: TGTGCCAGCAGGGAGGGCCGGGAAAGAACCGGGGAGCTGTTTTTT.

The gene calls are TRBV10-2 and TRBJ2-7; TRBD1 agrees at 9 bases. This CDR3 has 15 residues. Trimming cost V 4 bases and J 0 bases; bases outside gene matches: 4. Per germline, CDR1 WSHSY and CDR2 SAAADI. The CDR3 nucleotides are TGCGCCAGCAGTGTTTGGACAGGGGACTCCTACGAGCAGTACTTC. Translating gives CASSVWTGDSYEQYF.

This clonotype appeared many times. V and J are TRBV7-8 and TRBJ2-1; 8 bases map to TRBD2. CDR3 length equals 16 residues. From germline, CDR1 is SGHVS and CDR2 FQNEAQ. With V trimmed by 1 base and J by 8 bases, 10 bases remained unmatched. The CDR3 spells CASSLGSGQRGHEQFF. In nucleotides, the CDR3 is TGTGCCAGCAGCTTAGGGTCCGGTCAGCGGGGGCATGAGCAGTTCTTC.

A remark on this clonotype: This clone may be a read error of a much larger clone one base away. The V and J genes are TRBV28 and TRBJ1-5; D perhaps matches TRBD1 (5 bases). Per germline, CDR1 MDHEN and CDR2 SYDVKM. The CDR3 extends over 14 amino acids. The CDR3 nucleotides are TGTGTCAGCAAGGGGAGGGCGACGAATCAGCCCCAGCATTTT. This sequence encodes CVSKGRATNQPQHF.

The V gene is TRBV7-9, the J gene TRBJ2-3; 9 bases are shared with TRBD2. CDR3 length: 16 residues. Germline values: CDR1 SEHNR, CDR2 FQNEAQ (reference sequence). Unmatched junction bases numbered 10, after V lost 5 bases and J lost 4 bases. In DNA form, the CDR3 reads TGTGCCAGCAGCCCTCGGGGTAGCGGGGGATCAGATACGCAGTATTTT. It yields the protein CASSPRGSGGSDTQYF.

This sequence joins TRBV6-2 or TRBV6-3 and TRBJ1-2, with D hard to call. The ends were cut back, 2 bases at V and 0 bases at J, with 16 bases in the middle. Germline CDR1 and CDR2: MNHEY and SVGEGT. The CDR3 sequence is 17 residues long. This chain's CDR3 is CASSYEENQTPNYGYTF. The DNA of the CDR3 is TGTGCCAGCAGTTACGAGGAAAATCAAACCCCTAACTATGGCTACACCTTC.

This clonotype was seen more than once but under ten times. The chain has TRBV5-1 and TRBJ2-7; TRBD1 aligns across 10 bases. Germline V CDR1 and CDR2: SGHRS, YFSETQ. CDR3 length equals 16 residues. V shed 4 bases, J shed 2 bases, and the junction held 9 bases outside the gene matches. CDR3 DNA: TGCGCCAGCAGCGACCGGGACAGGGGTCTCCCCTACGAGCAGTACTTC. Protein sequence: CASSDRDRGLPYEQYF.

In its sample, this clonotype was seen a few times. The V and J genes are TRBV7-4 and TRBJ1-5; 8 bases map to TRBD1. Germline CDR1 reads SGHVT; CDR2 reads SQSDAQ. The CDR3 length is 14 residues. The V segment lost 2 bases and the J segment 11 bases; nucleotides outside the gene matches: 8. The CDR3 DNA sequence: TGTGCCAGCAGCTTACATCAGGGGGCTTCGGCCCAGCATTTT. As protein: CASSLHQGASAQHF.

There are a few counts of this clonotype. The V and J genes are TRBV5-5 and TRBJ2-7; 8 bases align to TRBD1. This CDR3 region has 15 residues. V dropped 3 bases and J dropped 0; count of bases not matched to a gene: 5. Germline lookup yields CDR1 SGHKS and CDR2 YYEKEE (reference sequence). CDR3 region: CASSSPGQVSYEQYF. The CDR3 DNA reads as TGTGCCAGCAGCTCCCCGGGACAGGTCTCCTACGAGCAGTACTTC.

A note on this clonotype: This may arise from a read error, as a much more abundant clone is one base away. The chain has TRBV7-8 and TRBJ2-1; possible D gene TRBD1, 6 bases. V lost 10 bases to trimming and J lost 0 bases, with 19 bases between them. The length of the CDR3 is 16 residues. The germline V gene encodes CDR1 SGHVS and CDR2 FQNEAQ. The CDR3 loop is CANTLDSFLSYNEQFF. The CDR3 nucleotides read TGTGCCAACACTTTGGACAGTTTTCTCTCCTACAATGAGCAGTTCTTC.

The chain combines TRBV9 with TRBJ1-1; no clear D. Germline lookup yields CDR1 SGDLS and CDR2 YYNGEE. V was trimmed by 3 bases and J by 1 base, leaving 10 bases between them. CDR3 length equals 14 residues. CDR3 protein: CASSGSPGNTEAFF. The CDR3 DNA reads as TGTGCCAGCAGCGGCTCTCCGGGGAACACTGAAGCTTTCTTT. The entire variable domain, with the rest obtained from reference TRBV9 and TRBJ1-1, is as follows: DSGVTQTPKHLITATGQRVTLRCSPRSGDLSVYWYQQSLDQGLQFLIQYYNGEERAKGNILERFSAQQFPDLHSELNLSSLELGDSALYFCASSGSPGNTEAFFGQGTRLTVV.

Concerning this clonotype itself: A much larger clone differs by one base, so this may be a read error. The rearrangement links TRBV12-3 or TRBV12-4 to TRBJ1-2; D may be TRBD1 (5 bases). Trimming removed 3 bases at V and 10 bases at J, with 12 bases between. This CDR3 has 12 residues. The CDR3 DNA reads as TGTGCCAGCAGTTTCGGGGCCGAGGTCTACACCTTC. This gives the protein CASSFGAEVYTF.